These 25 T cell receptor beta chains came from one sample sequenced in a study of persistence of HIV-infected CD4 T cells (dated by TCRdb to about 2020). The treatment or condition label for this specimen denotes: suppressive antiretroviral therapy. Cells were stimulated with anti-CD3/anti-CD28 magnetic beads as a nonspecific positive control representing the CD4+ T cell repertoire. Responding CD4+ T cells were sorted on the basis of upregulation of both CD40 ligand and CD69. No antigen has been assigned to these receptors. TCRbeta repertoires were sequenced from genomic DNA with the immunoSEQ hsTCRB assay version 4 in survey mode. Here the immuneACCESS table is served through TCRdb, limited to in-frame sequences with V and J called. Missing clones are a known gap in these copies; in checked studies unresolved V genes cover under half, and the rest lacks a known reason. For this sample there are roughly 35,000 clones; roughly 87% appear just once. Of the sample, about 1.3% falls within the top ten clones.

Sequences were derived from CD4+ T cells sorted from PBMCs after roughly 18-hour stimulation, sampled from a patient who received antiretroviral therapy. The cell subset or site label, read with the paper, signifies: CD40L+CD69+ CD4 T cells responding to anti-CD3/anti-CD28 beads, representing the overall repertoire. The origin of the receptors is an adult man with HIV who was CMV-seropositive.

The CDR3: CASSKQAWGTEAFF. CDR3 bases: TGTGCCAGCAGTAAACAGGCTTGGGGCACTGAAGCTTTCTTT. The gene calls are TRBV27 and TRBJ1-1, with D maybe TRBD1 (5 bases). The V gene's germline CDR1 is MNHEY and CDR2 SMNVEV (reference sequence). CDR3 size: 14 residues. V lost 5 bases and J lost 4, with 14 bases in between.

The V call is TRBV28, the J call TRBJ2-3; a weak D match, TRBD1 (6 bases). This CDR3 is built from 15 residues. In germline, CDR1 is MDHEN, CDR2 SYDVKM. Trimming took 5 bases from V and 4 from J, leaving 16 bases between them. The CDR3 nucleotides read TGTGCCAGCAGTCCGGCCCGACAGGCCGCAGATACGCAGTATTTT. Translation gives CASSPARQAADTQYF.

A single count supports this clone. The chain recombines TRBV5-1 with TRBJ1-4, with 7 bases lining up with TRBD1. Germline values: CDR1 SGHRS, CDR2 YFSETQ. This CDR3 has 13 residues. The ends lost 4 bases at V and 8 bases at J; junction bases unmatched: 5. CDR3 sequence (DNA): TGCGCCAGCAGCCCCGGGACAGACGAAAAACTGTTTTTT. It encodes CASSPGTDEKLFF.

This clone was seen a few times. V usage is TRBV12-3 or TRBV12-4 and J usage is TRBJ2-5, with TRBD2 identical over 7 bases. With 2 bases clipped from V and 5 bases from J, the junction kept 2 bases outside the gene matches. This CDR3 region has 13 residues. The CDR3, as DNA: TGTGCCAGCAGTTTATGGGGAGGGGAGACCCAGTACTTC. Its protein product is CASSLWGGETQYF.

This clone was picked up one time. The chain uses TRBV10-3 and TRBJ1-1, with D uncertain. V dropped 6 bases and J dropped 1 base, with 9 bases sitting between them. This CDR3 is 13 amino acids long. Germline V gives CDR1 ENHRY, CDR2 SYGVKD. The CDR3 DNA sequence: TGTGCCATCAGAGCCAGCACGAACACTGAAGCTTTCTTT. This sequence encodes CAIRASTNTEAFF.

The chain employs TRBV10-3 and TRBJ2-1; D call uncertain. V shed 3 bases and J shed 7 bases, with 13 bases lying between them. The CDR3 is 14 residues long. Germline lookup yields CDR1 ENHRY and CDR2 SYGVKD. As DNA, the CDR3 is TGTGCCATCAGTGACAGAAACAGTGGGAATGAGCAGTTCTTC. This gives the protein CAISDRNSGNEQFF.

This chain connects TRBV12-3 or TRBV12-4 to TRBJ1-2; unclear D gene. The CDR3 totals 12 residues. The germline V and J ends were trimmed by 5 bases and 8 bases, with 12 bases remaining between them. DNA of the CDR3: TGTGCCAGCAGTCCCTTCCCTTTGGGCTACACCTTC. As protein: CASSPFPLGYTF.

The gene calls are TRBV6-4 and TRBJ2-3; TRBD1 aligns across 8 bases. The germline CDR1 and CDR2 sequences are MRHNA and SNTAGT. The CDR3 length is 12 residues. V was clipped by 5 bases and J by 10 bases; unmatched bases: 5. The CDR3 reads CASSQTGDAQYF. CDR3 nucleotides: TGTGCCAGCAGTCAGACAGGGGACGCGCAGTATTTT.

The CDR3 DNA sequence: TGTGCCAGTAGTAAAACTAGCGGGAGCAGGTTGGAGCAGTACTTC. Translated, it gives CASSKTSGSRLEQYF. This sequence joins TRBV19 and TRBJ2-7, with 11 bases lining up with TRBD2. The CDR3 extends over 15 amino acids. J was trimmed by 7 bases and V by 4 bases; bases with no gene match: 9. CDR1 and CDR2 (germline): LNHDA, SQIVND (reference sequence).

This clone was seen only once. The chain carries TRBV5-1 and TRBJ2-2, with 10 bases identical to TRBD2. The junction had 0 bases not matched to a gene; V was cut back by 1 base and J by 6 bases. The CDR3 covers 14 residues. Germline CDR1 reads SGHRS; CDR2 reads YFSETQ. CDR3 in amino acids: CASSLSGGAGELFF. In DNA form, the CDR3 reads TGCGCCAGCAGCTTGAGCGGGGGGGCCGGGGAGCTGTTTTTT.

The table lists this clone with a count of one. The J gene is TRBJ1-1, the V gene TRBV5-4; D possibly corresponds to TRBD1 (6 bases). V was shortened by 7 bases and J by 1 base, with 14 bases between the two germline ends. The CDR3 is 14 residues long. CDR1 is SGHNT, CDR2 YYREEE, per germline (reference sequence). CDR3 nucleotide sequence: TGTGCCAGCGTTACCAGGGGCGAGAACACTGAAGCTTTCTTT. Protein sequence: CASVTRGENTEAFF.

This chain joins TRBV3-1 (or the pseudogene TRBV3-2) and TRBJ1-5, with 9 nucleotides matching TRBD1. CDR3 length equals 14 residues. Germline-derived CDR1 and CDR2 are LGHDT and YNNKEL (reference sequence). After removal of 3 bases from V and 6 bases from J, the junction contained 3 bases not matched to a gene. CDR3 protein: CASSHGTGSQPQHF. The DNA for the CDR3 is TGTGCCAGCAGCCACGGGACAGGGAGTCAGCCCCAGCATTTT.

The DNA for the CDR3 is TGTGCCAGCAGCCCGACAGGGGCGAACACTGAAGCTTTCTTT. Amino acids: CASSPTGANTEAFF. This chain joins TRBV7-9 and TRBJ1-1, with TRBD1 matching over 8 bases. Germline lookup yields CDR1 SEHNR and CDR2 FQNEAQ (reference sequence). V dropped 5 bases and J dropped 1; count of bases not matched to a gene: 3. This CDR3 has 14 amino acids. The full variable domain, its missing parts supplied by reference TRBV7-9 and TRBJ1-1, is DTGVSQNPRHKITKRGQNVTFRCDPISEHNRLYWYRQTLGQGPEFLTYFQNEAQLEKSRLLSDRFSAERPKGSFSTLEIQRTEQGDSAMYLCASSPTGANTEAFFGQGTRLTVV.

J is TRBJ1-2 and V is TRBV24-1; D remains ambiguous. Trimming shortened V by 4 bases and J by 4 bases, and 3 bases separated the two germline ends. There are 11 residues in the CDR3. The germline gives CDR1 KGHDR, CDR2 SFDVKD. The CDR3 sequence is CATSDGYGYTF. CDR3 in DNA: TGTGCCACCAGTGACGGCTATGGCTACACCTTC.

This chain uses TRBV18 with TRBJ2-7; maybe TRBD2 (5 bases). The CDR3 sequence is 14 residues long. Germline V gene data show CDR1 as KGHSH and CDR2 as LQKENI. The V end was cut by 3 bases, the J end by 7 bases, with 16 bases between. This CDR3 reads CASSPSAEGREQYF. CDR3 nucleotides: TGTGCCAGCTCACCCTCCGCCGAGGGTAGGGAGCAGTACTTC.

The V call is TRBV27, the J call TRBJ1-6; 9 nucleotides match TRBD1. Germline V gene sequence: CDR1 MNHEY, CDR2 SMNVEV (reference sequence). The CDR3 length is 16 residues. With 4 bases clipped from V and 3 bases from J, the junction kept 4 bases outside the gene matches. CDR3 nucleotide sequence: TGTGCCAGCAGTTCCGGGACAGGGCGCTATAATTCACCCCTCCACTTT. Translating it yields CASSSGTGRYNSPLHF.

The chain is built from TRBV5-6 and TRBJ1-1; D uncertain. The germline V and J ends were trimmed by 3 bases and 0 bases, with 3 bases remaining between them. Germline V lookup: CDR1 SGHDT, CDR2 YYEEEE. The CDR3 extends over 12 amino acids. In nucleotides, the CDR3 is TGTGCCAGCAGCTCGGTGAACACTGAAGCTTTCTTT. Residues: CASSSVNTEAFF. Full variable domain (outside the CDR3, taken from reference TRBV5-6 and TRBJ1-1): DAGVTQSPTHLIKTRGQQVTLRCSPKSGHDTVSWYQQALGQGPQFIFQYYEEEERQRGNFPDRFSGHQFPNYSSELNVNALLLGDSALYLCASSSVNTEAFFGQGTRLTVV.

This sequence joins TRBV10-3 and TRBJ1-3; no reliable D call. V gave up 2 bases and J gave up 6 bases, with 2 bases separating them. The CDR3 contains 11 residues. The V gene's germline CDR1 is ENHRY and CDR2 SYGVKD. CDR3 sequence reads: CAISEENTIYF. The CDR3 region has the DNA TGTGCCATCAGTGAGGAAAACACCATATATTTT.

This clone showed up just once. The V and J genes are TRBV29-1 and TRBJ1-2; weak D call: TRBD1 (5 bases). This CDR3 region has 13 residues. The V gene lost 6 bases and the J gene lost 5 bases, with 16 bases spanning the gap. In germline, CDR1 is SQVTM, CDR2 ANQGSEA. CDR3 residues: CSVAPREGYGYTF. CDR3 nucleotides: TGCAGCGTGGCCCCCAGGGAAGGGTATGGCTACACCTTC.

The CDR3 sequence is CASSGGPYVELFF. The CDR3 DNA sequence: TGTGCCAGCAGTGGGGGGCCATACGTCGAGCTGTTTTTT. This chain links TRBV25-1 with TRBJ2-2; maybe TRBD1 (6 bases). The V and J ends lost 4 bases and 11 bases respectively, with 14 bases between them. Germline V gene sequence: CDR1 MGHDK, CDR2 SYGVNS. The CDR3 sequence is 13 residues long. Combining the CDR3 with reference TRBV25-1 and TRBJ2-2 gives the whole variable domain EADIYQTPRYLVIGTGKKITLECSQTMGHDKMYWYQQDPGMELHLIHYSYGVNSTEKGDLSSESTVSRIRTEHFPLTLESARPSHTSQYLCASSGGPYVELFFGEGSRLTVL.

The CDR3 sequence: CASSEPGYEQYF. CDR3 DNA: TGTGCCAGCAGTGAACCCGGCTACGAGCAGTACTTC. The chain uses TRBV6-1 and TRBJ2-7; D is undetermined. The V gene lost 2 bases and the J gene lost 3 bases, with 5 bases spanning the gap. This CDR3 is 12 amino acids long. Germline V gene sequence: CDR1 MNHNS, CDR2 SASEGT.

This chain links TRBV3-1 (or the pseudogene TRBV3-2) with TRBJ1-2, with 7 bases aligning to TRBD1. The CDR3 has 15 amino acids. Germline V gene sequence: CDR1 LGHDT, CDR2 YNNKEL (reference sequence). V dropped 1 base and J dropped 5; count of bases not matched to a gene: 7. The CDR3 DNA is TGTGCCAGCAGCCAAGGGACAGGCAAACCTTATGGCTACACCTTC. As protein: CASSQGTGKPYGYTF.

The rearrangement uses TRBV24-1 and TRBJ2-7; D uncertain. The CDR3 sequence is 13 residues long. CDR1 KGHDR and CDR2 SFDVKD come from the germline V gene. V lost 2 bases and J 1 base, leaving 5 bases between the germline ends. CDR3 residues: CATSDSESYEQYF. The CDR3 nucleotides read TGTGCCACCAGTGATTCGGAGTCCTACGAGCAGTACTTC.

V gene TRBV27 combines with J gene TRBJ2-7; D is undetermined. Germline assignment: CDR1 MNHEY and CDR2 SMNVEV (reference sequence). V lost 6 bases and J lost 11, with 23 bases in between. The CDR3 is 14 amino acids. This CDR3 reads CASSHWPPRELEYF. CDR3 nucleotides: TGTGCCAGCAGCCATTGGCCGCCTCGTGAGTTGGAGTACTTC.

The rearrangement links TRBV29-1 to TRBJ2-7; 13 bases are shared with TRBD2. The CDR3 covers 14 residues. V was clipped by 7 bases and J by 0 bases; unmatched bases: 3. CDR1 SQVTM and CDR2 ANQGSEA come from the germline V gene. The CDR3 here is CSARLAGGSYEQYF. Written as DNA, the CDR3 is TGCAGCGCCCGACTAGCGGGAGGCTCCTACGAGCAGTACTTC.